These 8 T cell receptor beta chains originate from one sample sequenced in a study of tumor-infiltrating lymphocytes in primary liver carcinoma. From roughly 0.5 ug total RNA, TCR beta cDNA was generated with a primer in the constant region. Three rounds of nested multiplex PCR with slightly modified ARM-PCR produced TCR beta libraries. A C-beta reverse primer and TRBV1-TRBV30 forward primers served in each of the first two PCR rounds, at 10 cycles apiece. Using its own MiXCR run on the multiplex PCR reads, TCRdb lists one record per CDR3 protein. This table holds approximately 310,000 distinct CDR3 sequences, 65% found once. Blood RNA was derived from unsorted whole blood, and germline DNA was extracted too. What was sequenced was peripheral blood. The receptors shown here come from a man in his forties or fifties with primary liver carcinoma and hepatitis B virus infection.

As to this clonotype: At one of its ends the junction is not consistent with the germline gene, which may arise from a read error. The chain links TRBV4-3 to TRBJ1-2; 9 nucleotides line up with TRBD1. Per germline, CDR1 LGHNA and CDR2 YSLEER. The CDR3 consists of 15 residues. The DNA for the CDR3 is TGCGCCAGCAGCCTTCAGCGGACAGGGGAAAATTGCTACATCTTC. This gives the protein CASSLQRTGENCYIF.

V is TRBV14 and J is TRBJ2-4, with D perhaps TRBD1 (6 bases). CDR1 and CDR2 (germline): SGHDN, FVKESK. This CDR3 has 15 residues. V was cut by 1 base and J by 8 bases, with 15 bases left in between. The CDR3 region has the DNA TGTGCCAGCAGCCAAGTGGCAGGGGTAAAAGACATTCAGTACTTC. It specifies CASSQVAGVKDIQYF.

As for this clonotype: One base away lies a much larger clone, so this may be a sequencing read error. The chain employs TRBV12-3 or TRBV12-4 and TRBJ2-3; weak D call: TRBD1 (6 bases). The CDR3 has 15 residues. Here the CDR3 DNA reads TGTGCCAGCAATTTATTGGGGGCTAGCACAGATACGCAGTATTTT. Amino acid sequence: CASNLLGASTDTQYF.

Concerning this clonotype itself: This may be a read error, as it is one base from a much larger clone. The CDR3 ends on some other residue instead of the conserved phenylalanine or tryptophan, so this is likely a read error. CDR3 region: CASSSPGRGYEQYL. The CDR3 nucleotides are TGTGCCAGCAGCTCGCCGGGACGGGGCTACGAGCAGTACTTA. This chain links TRBV5-6 with TRBJ2-7, with D possibly being TRBD1 or TRBD2 (5 bases each). The CDR3 covers 14 residues. V shed 3 bases and J shed 3 bases, with 13 bases lying between them. Germline V gene data show CDR1 as SGHDT and CDR2 as YYEEEE.

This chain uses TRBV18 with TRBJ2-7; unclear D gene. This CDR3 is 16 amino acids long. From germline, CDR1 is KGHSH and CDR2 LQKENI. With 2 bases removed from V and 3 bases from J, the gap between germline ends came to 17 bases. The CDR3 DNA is TGTGCCAGCTCACCATCCACAGTCGGCTCTTACTACGAGCAGTACTTC. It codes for CASSPSTVGSYYEQYF.

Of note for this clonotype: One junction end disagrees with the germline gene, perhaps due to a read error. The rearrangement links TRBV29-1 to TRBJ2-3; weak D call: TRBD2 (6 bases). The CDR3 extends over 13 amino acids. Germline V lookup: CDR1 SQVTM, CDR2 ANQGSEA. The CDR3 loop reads CSARRGNTDTHYF. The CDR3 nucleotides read TGTAGCGCCAGGCGGGGCAACACAGATACGCATTATTTT.

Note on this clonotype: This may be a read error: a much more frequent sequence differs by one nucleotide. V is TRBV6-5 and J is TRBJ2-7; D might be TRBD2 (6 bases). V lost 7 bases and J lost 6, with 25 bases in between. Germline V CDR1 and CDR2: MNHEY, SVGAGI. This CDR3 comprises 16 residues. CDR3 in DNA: TGTGCCAGCATCTCGGCGGGTACTAGCATTCGGGGCGAGCAGTACTTC. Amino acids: CASISAGTSIRGEQYF.

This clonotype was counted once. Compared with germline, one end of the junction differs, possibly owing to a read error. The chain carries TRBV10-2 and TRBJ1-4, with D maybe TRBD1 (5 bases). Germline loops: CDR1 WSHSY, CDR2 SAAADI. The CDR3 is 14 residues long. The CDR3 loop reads CASRGRGESEKVFF. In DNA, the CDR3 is TGCGCCAGCAGGGGACGGGGGGAGAGCGAAAAAGTGTTTTTT.